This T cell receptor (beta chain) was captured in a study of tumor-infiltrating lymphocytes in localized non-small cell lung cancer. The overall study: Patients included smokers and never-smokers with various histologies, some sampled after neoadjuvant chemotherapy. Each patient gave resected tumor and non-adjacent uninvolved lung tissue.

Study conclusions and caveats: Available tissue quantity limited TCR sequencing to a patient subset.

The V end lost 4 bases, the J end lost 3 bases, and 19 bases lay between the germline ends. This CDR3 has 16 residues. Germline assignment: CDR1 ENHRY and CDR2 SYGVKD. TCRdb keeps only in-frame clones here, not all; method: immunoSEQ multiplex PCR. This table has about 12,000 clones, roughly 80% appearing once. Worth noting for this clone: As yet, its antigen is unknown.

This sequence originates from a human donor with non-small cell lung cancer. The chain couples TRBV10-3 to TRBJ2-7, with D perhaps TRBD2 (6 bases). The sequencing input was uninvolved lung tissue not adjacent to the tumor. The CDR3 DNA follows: TGTGCCATCAGTGTATCGAGGGGAGGAGAATACTACGAGCAGTACTTC. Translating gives CAISVSRGGEYYEQYF.